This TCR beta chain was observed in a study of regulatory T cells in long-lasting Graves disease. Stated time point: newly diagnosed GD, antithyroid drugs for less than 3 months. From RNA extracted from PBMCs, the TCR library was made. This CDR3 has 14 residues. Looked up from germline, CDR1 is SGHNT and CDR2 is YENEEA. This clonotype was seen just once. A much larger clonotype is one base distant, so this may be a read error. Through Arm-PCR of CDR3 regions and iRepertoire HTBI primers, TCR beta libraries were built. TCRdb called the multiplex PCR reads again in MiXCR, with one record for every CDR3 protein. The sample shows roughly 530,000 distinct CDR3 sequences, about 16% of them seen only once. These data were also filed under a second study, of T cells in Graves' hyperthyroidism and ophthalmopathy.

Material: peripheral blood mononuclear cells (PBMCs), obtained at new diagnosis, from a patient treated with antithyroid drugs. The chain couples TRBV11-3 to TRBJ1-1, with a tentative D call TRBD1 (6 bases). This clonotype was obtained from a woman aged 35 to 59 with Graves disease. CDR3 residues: CASSLGGENTEASF. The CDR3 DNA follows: TGTGCCAGCAGCCTCGGGGGCGAGAACACTGAAGCTTCCTTT.